This T cell receptor beta chain is from a study of blood T cell repertoires in COVID-19. Study as a whole: COVID-19 samples from acute and convalescent phases originated in the United States, Italy and Spain. T cells, B-cell-depleted T cells, or PBMCs supplied cDNA or gDNA.

This CDR3 contains 18 residues. TCRdb's table, derived via immunoSEQ multiplex PCR, lists solely in-frame clones and lacks some. Of more than 250,000 clones detected, about 85% appear once; the ten largest clones hold less than 6%. Cohort placement rested on clinical history that participants reported themselves. Resolution of symptoms, clearance, or two negative PCRs was present in recovered Cohort 3 donors. This sequence joins TRBV21-1 and TRBJ1-4; the table's D call, TRBD1, has no DNA check behind it. TRBV21-1 is designated a pseudogene. The sequence derives from a woman aged 30 to 39 who had recovered from COVID-19. What was sequenced was PBMCs or T cells enriched from blood (not recorded which). The CDR3 region has the DNA TGTGCCAGCAGCAACGAACTCTCAGGGGGCACAACTAATGAAAAACTGTTTTTT. This codes for CASSNELSGGTTNEKLFF.